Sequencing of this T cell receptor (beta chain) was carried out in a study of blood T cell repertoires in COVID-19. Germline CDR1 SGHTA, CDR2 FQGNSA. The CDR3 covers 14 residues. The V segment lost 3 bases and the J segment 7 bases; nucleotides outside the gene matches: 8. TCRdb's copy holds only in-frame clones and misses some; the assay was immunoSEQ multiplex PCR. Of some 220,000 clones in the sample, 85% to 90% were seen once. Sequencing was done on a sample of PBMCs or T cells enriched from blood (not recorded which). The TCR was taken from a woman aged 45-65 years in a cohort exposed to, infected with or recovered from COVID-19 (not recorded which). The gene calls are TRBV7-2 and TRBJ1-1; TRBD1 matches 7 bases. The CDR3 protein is CASSLQGVGDEAFF. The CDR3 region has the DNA TGTGCCAGCAGCTTGCAGGGGGTAGGGGATGAAGCTTTCTTT. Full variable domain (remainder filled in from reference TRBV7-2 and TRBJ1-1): GAGVSQSPSNKVTEKGKDVELRCDPISGHTALYWYRQSLGQGLEFLIYFQGNSAPDKSGLPSDRFSAERTGGSVSTLTIQRTQQEDSAVYLCASSLQGVGDEAFFGQGTRLTVV.